Presented here are 20 T cell receptor beta chains from one specimen sequenced in a study of cytomegalovirus exposure and HLA in healthy donors. The PCR employed 60 Vbeta primers together with 13 Jbeta primers. Sequenced by immunoSEQ multiplex PCR; TCRdb stores in-frame clones only, minus some. Among roughly 140,000 clones, roughly 79% were seen once, and the ten largest hold about 6.9%. The specimen was PBMCs. Source of these receptors: a woman in her forties in good health and CMV-seropositive.

The rearrangement uses TRBV5-6 and TRBJ1-2; tentatively, D is TRBD1 (6 bases). The CDR3 has 13 amino acids. The V end was cut by 4 bases, the J end by 4 bases, with 11 bases between. The germline V gene encodes CDR1 SGHDT and CDR2 YYEEEE. In DNA, the CDR3 is TGTGCCAGCAGCACAAGACAGGTCTATGGCTACACCTTC. Protein: CASSTRQVYGYTF.

The chain has TRBV10-3 and TRBJ2-7; 10 nucleotides agree with TRBD1. Germline V gene sequence: CDR1 ENHRY, CDR2 SYGVKD. After removal of 10 bases from V and 4 bases from J, the junction contained 10 bases not matched to a gene. The CDR3 runs to 14 residues. CDR3 nucleotides: TGTGCCAGCTCAGCGGACAGGGGGGGATACGAGCAGTACTTC. It specifies CASSADRGGYEQYF.

Only one count was recorded for this clone. The chain uses TRBV18 and TRBJ2-6, with D possibly matching TRBD1 (5 bases). The CDR3 totals 18 residues. Germline V gene lookup returns CDR1 KGHSH and CDR2 LQKENI. Trimming removed 4 bases from V and 1 base from J, with 17 bases in between. The CDR3 sequence is CASSHMTVTGSGANVLTF. CDR3 in DNA: TGTGCCAGCTCACATATGACAGTTACGGGTTCTGGGGCCAACGTCCTGACTTTC.

The chain uses TRBV6-5 and TRBJ2-2, with TRBD2 as a possible D gene (6 bases). V lost 4 bases and J 0 bases, leaving 6 bases between the germline ends. Germline CDR1 and CDR2: MNHEY and SVGAGI. This CDR3 region has 14 residues. The CDR3 coding sequence is TGTGCCAGCAGTTGGGGGGCGAACACCGGGGAGCTGTTTTTT. It codes for CASSWGANTGELFF.

The V gene is TRBV5-4, the J gene TRBJ2-1; 8 nucleotides line up with TRBD2. V was pared by 4 bases and J by 9 bases, with 3 bases of the junction left unmatched. The CDR3 has 12 amino acids. Per the germline V gene, CDR1 is SGHNT and CDR2 is YYREEE (reference sequence). CDR3 in DNA: TGTGCCAGCAGCCTTCTAGCGGGTGAGCAGTTCTTC. Residues: CASSLLAGEQFF.

The chain is built from TRBV2 and TRBJ1-5; D is undetermined. V was pared by 4 bases and J by 0 bases, with 10 bases between. Per germline, CDR1 SNHLY and CDR2 FYNNEI. The CDR3 runs 15 residues. The CDR3: CASSGADVSNQPQHF. CDR3 sequence (DNA): TGTGCCAGCAGTGGGGCAGACGTTAGCAATCAGCCCCAGCATTTT. The whole variable domain, remainder taken from reference TRBV2 and TRBJ1-5, is EPEVTQTPSHQVTQMGQEVILRCVPISNHLYFYWYRQILGQKVEFLVSFYNNEISEKSEIFDDQFSVERPDGSNFTLKIRSTKLEDSAMYFCASSGADVSNQPQHFGDGTRLSIL.

This clone was recorded once. This sequence joins TRBV11-1 and TRBJ2-3; perhaps TRBD2 as D (6 bases). CDR1 is SGHAT, CDR2 FQDESV, per germline (reference sequence). V lost 4 bases, J lost 4 bases, and 9 bases lay in between. CDR3 size: 13 residues. CDR3 protein: CASSSGEADTQYF. CDR3 in DNA: TGTGCCAGCAGCTCGGGGGAGGCAGATACGCAGTATTTT.

This clone has a handful of counts. This chain connects TRBV6-1 to TRBJ1-1; 7 bases line up with TRBD1. Germline V gene data show CDR1 as MNHNS and CDR2 as SASEGT. This CDR3 spans 14 amino acids. Trimming took 5 bases from V and 6 from J; bases not matched to a gene: 9. CDR3 nucleotides: TGTGCCAGCAGTCCACAGGGGAATGGCGCTGAAGCTTTCTTT. Translated, it gives CASSPQGNGAEAFF.

This rearrangement joins TRBV30 to TRBJ2-5; D gene unclear. The CDR3 extends over 13 amino acids. Germline-derived CDR1 and CDR2 are GTSNPN and SVGIG (reference sequence). V lost 2 bases, J lost 3 bases, and 10 bases lay in between. Here the CDR3 reads CAWSLGVKETQYF. The CDR3 DNA sequence: TGTGCCTGGAGTTTAGGAGTTAAAGAGACCCAGTACTTC. Complete variable domain (other parts from reference TRBV30 and TRBJ2-5): SQTIHQWPATLVQPVGSPLSLECTVEGTSNPNLYWYRQAAGRGLQLLFYSVGIGQISSEVPQNLSASRPQDRQFILSSKKLLLSDSGFYLCAWSLGVKETQYFGPGTRLLVL.

The CDR3 loop reads CASSVNPSGGPTDTQYF. For the CDR3, the DNA is TGTGCCAGCAGCGTAAACCCAAGCGGGGGGCCGACAGATACGCAGTATTTT. The J gene is TRBJ2-3, the V gene TRBV9, with TRBD2 matching 9 bases. Germline V gives CDR1 SGDLS, CDR2 YYNGEE. J lost 3 bases, V lost 1 base, and 9 bases had no gene match. CDR3 length: 17 residues.

The V gene is TRBV2, the J gene TRBJ1-2; TRBD1 might be the D (5 bases). The CDR3 runs 15 residues. The V end lost 5 bases, the J end lost 1 base, and 14 bases lay between the germline ends. Germline CDR1 is SNHLY and CDR2 is FYNNEI. CDR3 sequence (DNA): TGTGCCAGCAGTACCCAGTCAGGGATTAACTATGGCTACACCTTC. Its protein is CASSTQSGINYGYTF.

The J gene is TRBJ2-7, the V gene TRBV21-1; the table calls TRBD2, which could not be checked here. TRBV21-1 is given as a pseudogene. The CDR3 loop spans 18 amino acids. The CDR3 sequence is CASSKARPVAGGLYEQYF. The CDR3 nucleotides read TGTGCCAGCAGCAAAGCTCGACCGGTAGCGGGGGGGCTCTACGAGCAGTACTTC.

This chain links TRBV5-6 with TRBJ1-1; weak D call: TRBD1 (5 bases). The CDR3 loop spans 14 amino acids. V was shortened by 5 bases and J by 5 bases, with 16 bases between the two germline ends. CDR1 is SGHDT and CDR2 is YYEEEE in the germline V gene. CDR3 amino acids: CASSLLQGRTEAFF. CDR3 in DNA: TGTGCCAGCAGTCTACTTCAGGGAAGGACTGAAGCTTTCTTT.

This chain uses TRBV11-2 with TRBJ1-1, with D maybe TRBD1 (5 bases). V gave up 2 bases and J gave up 1 base, with 17 bases separating them. The CDR3 sequence is 17 residues long. Germline values: CDR1 SGHAT, CDR2 FQNNGV. CDR3 residues: CASSLRRGDGRNTEAFF. The CDR3, as DNA: TGTGCCAGCAGCTTAAGACGGGGGGACGGCCGGAACACTGAAGCTTTCTTT. Together with reference TRBV11-2 and TRBJ1-1, the CDR3 gives the full variable domain: EAGVAQSPRYKIIEKRQSVAFWCNPISGHATLYWYQQILGQGPKLLIQFQNNGVVDDSQLPKDRFSAERLKGVDSTLKIQPAKLEDSAVYLCASSLRRGDGRNTEAFFGQGTRLTVV.

The chain couples TRBV28 to TRBJ2-1, with D possibly being TRBD1 (6 bases). This CDR3 region has 14 residues. Deletions cut 8 bases from V and 2 bases from J, with 13 bases between. Germline CDR1 is MDHEN and CDR2 is SYDVKM. The CDR3 coding sequence is TGTGCCAGCGGGGGACAAGTACCCTACAATGAGCAGTTCTTC. Translated: CASGGQVPYNEQFF.

This chain connects TRBV29-1 to TRBJ2-2, with 10 bases matching TRBD1. Germline CDR1 is SQVTM and CDR2 is ANQGSEA. V lost 4 bases, J lost 1 base, and 3 bases stayed unmatched. CDR3 length equals 15 residues. The CDR3 here is CSVGQGARNTGELFF. The CDR3, as DNA: TGCAGCGTTGGACAGGGGGCCAGGAACACCGGGGAGCTGTTTTTT.

This clone was counted a few times. The rearrangement joins TRBV29-1 to TRBJ2-1; a possible D gene is TRBD2 (7 bases). The CDR3 spans 13 residues. The V and J ends lost 3 bases and 9 bases respectively, with 15 bases between them. The germline CDR1 and CDR2 sequences are SQVTM and ANQGSEA. The CDR3 region has the DNA TGCAGCGTTGAGGGGCGGGGGCTTGGTGAGCAGTTCTTC. Its translation is CSVEGRGLGEQFF.

The rearrangement uses TRBV14 and TRBJ2-7; TRBD1 matches 8 bases. The CDR3 is made up of 15 amino acids. Trimming cost V 5 bases and J 1 base; bases outside gene matches: 7. CDR1 is SGHDN and CDR2 is FVKESK in the germline V gene. This CDR3 reads CASSGGTGLSYEQYF. The CDR3 region has the DNA TGTGCCAGCAGCGGCGGGACAGGTCTTTCCTACGAGCAGTACTTC.

The gene calls are TRBV11-2 and TRBJ2-1; no firm D call. Per germline, CDR1 SGHAT and CDR2 FQNNGV. Trimming cost V 4 bases and J 4 bases, with 23 bases left between them. The CDR3 is 18 residues long. Here the CDR3 DNA reads TGTGCCAGCAGCTCCACCAAGACATTCCCCTCTATATACAATGAGCAGTTCTTC. Translated, it gives CASSSTKTFPSIYNEQFF. Together with reference TRBV11-2 and TRBJ2-1, the CDR3 gives the full variable domain: EAGVAQSPRYKIIEKRQSVAFWCNPISGHATLYWYQQILGQGPKLLIQFQNNGVVDDSQLPKDRFSAERLKGVDSTLKIQPAKLEDSAVYLCASSSTKTFPSIYNEQFFGPGTRLTVL.

The chain recombines TRBV6-6 with TRBJ1-5; D is unresolved. The CDR3 extends over 14 amino acids. CDR1 is MNHNY and CDR2 is SVGAGI in the germline V gene (reference sequence). The V end lost 6 bases, the J end lost 5 bases, and 14 bases lay between the germline ends. The CDR3, as DNA: TGTGCCAGCAGACCATCCGGGAACCATCAGCCCCAGCATTTT. Residues: CASRPSGNHQPQHF.